The subject of this entry is one TCR beta chain. Its antigen remains unidentified. The data stem from a study of a mutant IDH1 vaccine in newly diagnosed glioma. As for the study in general: Vaccination of patients was performed eight times, in weeks 1, 3, 5, 7, 11, 15, 19 and 23. Every participant had undergone radiotherapy, temozolomide, or both before, and most underwent both.

Time point denoted: week 23, last vaccination. The content of each vaccine dose was 300 ug of mutant IDH1 20-mer peptide, and topical imiquimod accompanied it. V lost 4 bases and J lost 6, with 10 bases in between. Germline CDR1 is SGHTA and CDR2 is FQGNSA. The CDR3 contains 13 residues. The protocol was immunoSEQ multiplex PCR, while the TCRdb copy is restricted to in-frame clones and leaves out a portion. The sample holds under 45,000 clones, 75% to 95% seen once. This clonotype was sampled from a man aged 50 or older with glioma. Sequenced material: PBMCs, taken from a glioma patient whose treatment included an IDH1 peptide vaccine. The chain combines TRBV7-2 with TRBJ2-4; D tentatively fits TRBD1 or TRBD2 (5 bases each). The CDR3 nucleotides read TGTGCCAGCAGCTCCGGGACGGCAAACATTCAGTACTTC. Translation: CASSSGTANIQYF.